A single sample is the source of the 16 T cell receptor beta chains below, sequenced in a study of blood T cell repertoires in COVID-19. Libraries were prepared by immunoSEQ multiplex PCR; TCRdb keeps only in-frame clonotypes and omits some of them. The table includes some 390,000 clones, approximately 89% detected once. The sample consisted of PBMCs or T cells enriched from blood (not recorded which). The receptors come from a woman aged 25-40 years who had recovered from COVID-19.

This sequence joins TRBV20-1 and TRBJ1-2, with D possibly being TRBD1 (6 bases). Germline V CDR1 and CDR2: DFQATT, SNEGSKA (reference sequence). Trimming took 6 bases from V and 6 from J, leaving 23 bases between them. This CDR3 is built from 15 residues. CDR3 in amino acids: CSASTPGRGVDGYTF. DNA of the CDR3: TGCAGTGCCAGTACTCCTGGCAGGGGAGTGGATGGCTACACCTTC.

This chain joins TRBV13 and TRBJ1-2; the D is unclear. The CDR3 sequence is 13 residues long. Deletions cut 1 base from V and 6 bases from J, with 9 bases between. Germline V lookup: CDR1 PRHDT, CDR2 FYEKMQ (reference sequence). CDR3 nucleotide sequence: TGTGCCAGCAGCTTAGTCGCGGGGAATGGCTACACCTTC. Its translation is CASSLVAGNGYTF.

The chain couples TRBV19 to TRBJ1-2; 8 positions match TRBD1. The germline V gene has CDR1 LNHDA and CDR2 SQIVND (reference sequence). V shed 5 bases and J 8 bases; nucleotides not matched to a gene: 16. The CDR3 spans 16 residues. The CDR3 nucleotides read TGTGCCAGTAGTCATCCGGTCCCGACAGGGGTTTTCGGCTACACCTTC. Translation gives CASSHPVPTGVFGYTF. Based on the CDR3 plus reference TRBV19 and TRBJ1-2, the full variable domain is DGGITQSPKYLFRKEGQNVTLSCEQNLNHDAMYWYRQDPGQGLRLIYYSQIVNDFQKGDIAEGYSVSREKKESFPLTVTSAQKNPTAFYLCASSHPVPTGVFGYTFGSGTRLTVV.

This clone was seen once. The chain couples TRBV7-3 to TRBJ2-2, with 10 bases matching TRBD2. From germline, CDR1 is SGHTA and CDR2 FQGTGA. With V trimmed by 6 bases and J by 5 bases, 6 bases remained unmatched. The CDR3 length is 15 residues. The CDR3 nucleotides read TGTGCCAGCAGTCGGACTAGCGGAGGGACCGGGGAGCTGTTTTTT. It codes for CASSRTSGGTGELFF.

The CDR3 DNA follows: TGTGCCAATAAGGGACAGGGGGGTTTATCTGGAAACACCATATATTTT. It codes for CANKGQGGLSGNTIYF. The V and J genes are TRBV6-7 and TRBJ1-3; the match to TRBD1 covers 11 bases. TRBV6-7 is an ORF, with its function uncertain. Trimming at V came to 10 bases and at J to 1 base, leaving 9 bases not matched to a gene. This CDR3 spans 16 amino acids.

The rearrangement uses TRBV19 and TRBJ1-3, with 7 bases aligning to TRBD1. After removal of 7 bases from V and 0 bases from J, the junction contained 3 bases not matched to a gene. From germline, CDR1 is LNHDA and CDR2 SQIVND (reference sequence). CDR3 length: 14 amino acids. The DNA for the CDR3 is TGTGCCAGTACCCCAGGGGGCTCTGGAAACACCATATATTTT. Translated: CASTPGGSGNTIYF.

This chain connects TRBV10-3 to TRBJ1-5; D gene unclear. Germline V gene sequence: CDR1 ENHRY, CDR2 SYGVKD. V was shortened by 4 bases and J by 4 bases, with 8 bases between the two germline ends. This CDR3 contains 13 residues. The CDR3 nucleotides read TGTGCCATCAGTGCAACAGATAATCAGCCCCAGCATTTT. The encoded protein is CAISATDNQPQHF.

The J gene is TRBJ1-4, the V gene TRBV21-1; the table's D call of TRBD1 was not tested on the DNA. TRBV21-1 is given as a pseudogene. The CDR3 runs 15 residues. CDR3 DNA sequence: TGTGCCAGCAGCGCTCAACCGGACAGTAATGAAAAACTGTTTTTT. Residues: CASSAQPDSNEKLFF.

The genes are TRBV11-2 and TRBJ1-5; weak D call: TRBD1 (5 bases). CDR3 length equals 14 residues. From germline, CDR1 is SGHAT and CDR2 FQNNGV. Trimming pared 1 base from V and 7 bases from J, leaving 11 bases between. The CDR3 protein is CASSLALQGQPQHF. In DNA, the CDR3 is TGTGCCAGCAGCTTAGCTTTGCAGGGACAGCCCCAGCATTTT.

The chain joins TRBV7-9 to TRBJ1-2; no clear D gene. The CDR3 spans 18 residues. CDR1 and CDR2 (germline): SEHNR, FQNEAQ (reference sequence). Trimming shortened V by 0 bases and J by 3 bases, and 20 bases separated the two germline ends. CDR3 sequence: CASSLARAEEGIDYGYTF. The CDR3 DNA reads TGTGCCAGCAGCTTAGCCCGGGCGGAGGAGGGTATTGACTATGGCTACACCTTC. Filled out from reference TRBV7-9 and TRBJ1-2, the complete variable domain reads DTGVSQNPRHKITKRGQNVTFRCDPISEHNRLYWYRQTLGQGPEFLTYFQNEAQLEKSRLLSDRFSAERPKGSFSTLEIQRTEQGDSAMYLCASSLARAEEGIDYGYTFGSGTRLTVV.

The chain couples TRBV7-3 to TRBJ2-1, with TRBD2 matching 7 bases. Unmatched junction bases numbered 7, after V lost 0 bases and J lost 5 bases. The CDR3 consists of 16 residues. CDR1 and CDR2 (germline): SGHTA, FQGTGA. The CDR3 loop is CASSLTGGRIHNEQFF. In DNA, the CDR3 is TGTGCCAGCAGCTTAACCGGGGGGAGAATTCACAATGAGCAGTTCTTC.

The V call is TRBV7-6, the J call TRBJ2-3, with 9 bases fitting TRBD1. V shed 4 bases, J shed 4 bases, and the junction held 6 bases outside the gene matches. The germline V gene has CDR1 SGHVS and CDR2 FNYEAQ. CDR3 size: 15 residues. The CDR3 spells CASSSGQGTADTQYF. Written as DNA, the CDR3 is TGTGCCAGCAGCTCCGGACAGGGGACGGCAGATACGCAGTATTTT.

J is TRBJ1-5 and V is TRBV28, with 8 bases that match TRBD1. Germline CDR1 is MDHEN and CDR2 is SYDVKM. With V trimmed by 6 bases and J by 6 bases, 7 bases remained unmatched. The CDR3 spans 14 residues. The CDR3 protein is CASRDRERSQPQHF. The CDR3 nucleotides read TGTGCCAGCAGGGACAGGGAGAGGAGTCAGCCCCAGCATTTT.

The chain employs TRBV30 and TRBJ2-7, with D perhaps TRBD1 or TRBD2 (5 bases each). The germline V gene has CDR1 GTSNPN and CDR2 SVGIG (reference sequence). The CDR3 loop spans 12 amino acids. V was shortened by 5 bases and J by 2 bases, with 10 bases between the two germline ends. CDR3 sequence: CAWGGHPYEQYF. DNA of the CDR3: TGTGCCTGGGGAGGACACCCCTACGAGCAGTACTTC.

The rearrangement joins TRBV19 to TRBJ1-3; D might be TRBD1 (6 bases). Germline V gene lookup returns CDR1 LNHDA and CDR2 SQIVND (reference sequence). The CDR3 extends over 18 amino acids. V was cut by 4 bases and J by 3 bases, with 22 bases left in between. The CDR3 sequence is CASSRGFNRVEDGNTIYF. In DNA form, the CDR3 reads TGTGCCAGTAGTAGGGGGTTTAACAGGGTGGAAGATGGAAACACCATATATTTT.

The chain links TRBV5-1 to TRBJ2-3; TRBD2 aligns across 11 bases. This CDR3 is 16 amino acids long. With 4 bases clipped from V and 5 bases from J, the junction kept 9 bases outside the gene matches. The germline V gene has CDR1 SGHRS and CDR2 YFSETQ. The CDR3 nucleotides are TGCGCCAGCAGCCGGACCTTAGCGGGAGGGTTAGATACGCAGTATTTT. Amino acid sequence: CASSRTLAGGLDTQYF.